This T cell receptor (beta chain) was retrieved from a study of tumor-infiltrating lymphocytes in localized non-small cell lung cancer. The germline CDR1 and CDR2 sequences are GTSNPN and SVGIG (reference sequence). The ends were cut back, 7 bases at V and 1 base at J, with 8 bases in the middle. The CDR3 runs 12 residues. Produced via immunoSEQ multiplex PCR; TCRdb's table is partial and in-frame only. The sample consists of 11,000 to 15,000 clones, roughly 80% of them appearing once. The V call is TRBV30, the J call TRBJ1-5; weak D call: TRBD1 (6 bases). The receptor was isolated from a human donor with non-small cell lung cancer. The source material was lung tumor tissue. The CDR3 DNA reads TGTGCCTACGGACAGAGCAATCAGCCCCAGCATTTT. Amino acids: CAYGQSNQPQHF.